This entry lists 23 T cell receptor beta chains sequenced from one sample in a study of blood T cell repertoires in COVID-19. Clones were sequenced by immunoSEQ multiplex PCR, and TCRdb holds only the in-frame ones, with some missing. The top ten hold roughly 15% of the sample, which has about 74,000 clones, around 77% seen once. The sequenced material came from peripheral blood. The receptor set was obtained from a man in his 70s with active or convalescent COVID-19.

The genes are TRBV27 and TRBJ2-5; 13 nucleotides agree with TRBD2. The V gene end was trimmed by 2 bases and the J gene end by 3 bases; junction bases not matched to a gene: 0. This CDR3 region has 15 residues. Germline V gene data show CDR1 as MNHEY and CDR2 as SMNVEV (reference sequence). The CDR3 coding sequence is TGTGCCAGCAGTTTAGGACTAGCGGGGGAAGAGACCCAGTACTTC. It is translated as CASSLGLAGEETQYF.

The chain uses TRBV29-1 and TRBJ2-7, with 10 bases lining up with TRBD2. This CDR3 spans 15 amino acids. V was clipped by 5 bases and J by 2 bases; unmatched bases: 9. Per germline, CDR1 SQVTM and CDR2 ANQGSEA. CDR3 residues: CSVRLAGVSAYEQYF. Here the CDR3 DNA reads TGCAGCGTTCGGCTAGCGGGGGTGAGTGCCTACGAGCAGTACTTC.

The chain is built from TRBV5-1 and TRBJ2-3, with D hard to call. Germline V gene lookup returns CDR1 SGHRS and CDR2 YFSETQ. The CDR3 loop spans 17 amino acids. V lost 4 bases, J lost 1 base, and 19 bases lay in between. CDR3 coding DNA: TGCGCCAGCAGCCTGGGTTTCGGAGAGCTCGGCACAGATACGCAGTATTTT. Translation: CASSLGFGELGTDTQYF.

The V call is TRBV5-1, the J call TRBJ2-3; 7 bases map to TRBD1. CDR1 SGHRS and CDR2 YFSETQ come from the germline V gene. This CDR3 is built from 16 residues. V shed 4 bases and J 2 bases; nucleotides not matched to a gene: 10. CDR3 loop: CASSLFSGQITDTQYF. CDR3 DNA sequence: TGCGCCAGCAGCCTATTCTCGGGACAGATCACAGATACGCAGTATTTT. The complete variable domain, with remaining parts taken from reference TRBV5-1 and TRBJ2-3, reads KAGVTQTPRYLIKTRGQQVTLSCSPISGHRSVSWYQQTPGQGLQFLFEYFSETQRNKGNFPGRFSGRQFSNSRSEMNVSTLELGDSALYLCASSLFSGQITDTQYFGPGTRLTVL.

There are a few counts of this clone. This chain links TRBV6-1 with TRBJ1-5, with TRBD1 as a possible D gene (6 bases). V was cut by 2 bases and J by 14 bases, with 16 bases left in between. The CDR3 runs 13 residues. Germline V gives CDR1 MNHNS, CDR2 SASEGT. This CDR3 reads CASSEPEGVGEHF. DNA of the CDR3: TGTGCCAGCAGTGAACCCGAGGGGGTAGGTGAGCATTTT.

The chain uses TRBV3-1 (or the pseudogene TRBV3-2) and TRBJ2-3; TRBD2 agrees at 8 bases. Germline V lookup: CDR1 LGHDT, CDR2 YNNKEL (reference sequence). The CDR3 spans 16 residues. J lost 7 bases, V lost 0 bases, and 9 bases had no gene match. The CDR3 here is CASSQDPSGGWNTQYF. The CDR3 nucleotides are TGTGCCAGCAGCCAAGACCCCAGCGGGGGCTGGAATACGCAGTATTTT.

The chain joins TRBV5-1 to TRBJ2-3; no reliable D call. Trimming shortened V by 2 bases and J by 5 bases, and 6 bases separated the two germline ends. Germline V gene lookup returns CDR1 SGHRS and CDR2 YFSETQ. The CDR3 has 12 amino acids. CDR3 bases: TGCGCCAGCAGCTTTCTCGGAGATACGCAGTATTTT. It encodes CASSFLGDTQYF.

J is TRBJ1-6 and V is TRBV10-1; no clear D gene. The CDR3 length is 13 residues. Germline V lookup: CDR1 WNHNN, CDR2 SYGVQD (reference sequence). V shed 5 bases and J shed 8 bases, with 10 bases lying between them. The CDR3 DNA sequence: TGCGCCAGCAGTTCGGGTCCCTATTCACCCCTCCACTTT. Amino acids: CASSSGPYSPLHF.

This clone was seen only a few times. CDR3 coding DNA: TGTGCCTGGAGTGTCCCCTCCGGGGGGTACACTGAAGCTTTCTTT. Translating it yields CAWSVPSGGYTEAFF. The chain combines TRBV30 with TRBJ1-1, with D possibly being TRBD1 (5 bases). The CDR3 is 15 amino acids. V shed 0 bases and J shed 3 bases, with 14 bases lying between them. The germline CDR1 and CDR2 sequences are GTSNPN and SVGIG (reference sequence).

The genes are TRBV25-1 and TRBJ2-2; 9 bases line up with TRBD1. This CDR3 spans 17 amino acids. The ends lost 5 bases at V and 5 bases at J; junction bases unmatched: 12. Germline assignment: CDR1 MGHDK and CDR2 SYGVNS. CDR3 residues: CASSPQQGQGRTGELFF. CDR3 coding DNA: TGTGCCAGCAGTCCGCAGCAGGGACAGGGTCGGACCGGGGAGCTGTTTTTT.

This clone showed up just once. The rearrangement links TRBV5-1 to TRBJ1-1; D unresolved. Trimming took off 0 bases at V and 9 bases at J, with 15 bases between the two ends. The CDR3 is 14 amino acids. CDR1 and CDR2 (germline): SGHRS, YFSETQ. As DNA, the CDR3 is TGCGCCAGCAGCTTGGATTTGGACTCTAGAAAAGCTTTCTTT. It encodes CASSLDLDSRKAFF.

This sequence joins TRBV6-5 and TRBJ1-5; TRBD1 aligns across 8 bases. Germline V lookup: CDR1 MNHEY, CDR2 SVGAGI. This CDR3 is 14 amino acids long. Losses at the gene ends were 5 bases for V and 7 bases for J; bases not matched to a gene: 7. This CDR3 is CASSPDRGDQPQHF. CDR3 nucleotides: TGTGCCAGCAGTCCCGACAGGGGAGACCAGCCCCAGCATTTT.

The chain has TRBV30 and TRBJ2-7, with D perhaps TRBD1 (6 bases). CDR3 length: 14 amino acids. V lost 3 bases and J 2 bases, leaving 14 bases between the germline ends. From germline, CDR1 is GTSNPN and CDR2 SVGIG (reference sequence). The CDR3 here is CAWRRTDRTYEQYF. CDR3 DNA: TGTGCCTGGAGAAGGACGGACAGAACCTACGAGCAGTACTTC.

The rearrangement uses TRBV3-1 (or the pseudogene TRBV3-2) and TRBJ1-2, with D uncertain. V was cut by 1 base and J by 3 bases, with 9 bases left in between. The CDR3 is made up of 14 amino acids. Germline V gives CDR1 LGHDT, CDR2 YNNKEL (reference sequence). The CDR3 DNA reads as TGTGCCAGCAGCCAAGGATCCCGGGACTATGGCTACACCTTC. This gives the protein CASSQGSRDYGYTF.

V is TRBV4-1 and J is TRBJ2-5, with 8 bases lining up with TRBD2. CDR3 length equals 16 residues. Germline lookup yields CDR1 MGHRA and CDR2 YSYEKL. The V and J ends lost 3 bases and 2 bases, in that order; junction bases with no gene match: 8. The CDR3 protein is CASSQTTSGGQETQYF. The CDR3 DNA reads TGCGCCAGCAGCCAGACTACTAGCGGAGGACAAGAGACCCAGTACTTC.

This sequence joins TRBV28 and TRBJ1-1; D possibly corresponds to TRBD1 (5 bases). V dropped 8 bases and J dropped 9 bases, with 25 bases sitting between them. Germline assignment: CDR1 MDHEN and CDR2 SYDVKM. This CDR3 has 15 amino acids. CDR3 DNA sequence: TGTGCCAGCGAAGACTCATCAGTGGGGGGAGAAAAAGCTTTCTTT. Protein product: CASEDSSVGGEKAFF.

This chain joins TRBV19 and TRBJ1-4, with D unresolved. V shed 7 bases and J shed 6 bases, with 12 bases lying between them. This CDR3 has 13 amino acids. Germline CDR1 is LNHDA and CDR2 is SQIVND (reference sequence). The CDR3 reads CASTFHADEKLFF. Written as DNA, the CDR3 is TGTGCCAGTACTTTCCATGCGGATGAAAAACTGTTTTTT.

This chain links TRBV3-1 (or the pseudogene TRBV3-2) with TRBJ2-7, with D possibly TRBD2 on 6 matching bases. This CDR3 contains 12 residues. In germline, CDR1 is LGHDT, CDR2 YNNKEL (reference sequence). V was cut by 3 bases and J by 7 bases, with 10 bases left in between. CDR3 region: CASSHAREEQYF. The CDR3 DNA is TGTGCCAGCAGCCACGCCCGGGAGGAGCAGTACTTC.

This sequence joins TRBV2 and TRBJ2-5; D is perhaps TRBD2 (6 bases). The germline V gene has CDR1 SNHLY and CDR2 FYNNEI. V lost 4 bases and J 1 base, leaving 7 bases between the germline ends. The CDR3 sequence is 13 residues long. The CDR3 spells CASSGDSQETQYF. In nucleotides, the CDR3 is TGTGCCAGCAGTGGGGACTCCCAAGAGACCCAGTACTTC.

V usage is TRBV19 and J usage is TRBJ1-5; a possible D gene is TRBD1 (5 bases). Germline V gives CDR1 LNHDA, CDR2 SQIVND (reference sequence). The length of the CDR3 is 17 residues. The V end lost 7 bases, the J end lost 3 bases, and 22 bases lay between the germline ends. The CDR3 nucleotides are TGTGCCAGTACCCCGATCGACGGGGGAATGAACAATCAGCCCCAGCATTTT. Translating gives CASTPIDGGMNNQPQHF.

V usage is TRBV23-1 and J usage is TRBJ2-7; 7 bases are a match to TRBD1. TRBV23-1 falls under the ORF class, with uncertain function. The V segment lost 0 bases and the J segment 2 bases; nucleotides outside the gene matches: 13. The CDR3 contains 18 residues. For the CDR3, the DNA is TGCGCCAGCAGTCAATCTATTCTAGGGGGCCCCAACACCTACGAGCAGTACTTC. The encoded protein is CASSQSILGGPNTYEQYF.

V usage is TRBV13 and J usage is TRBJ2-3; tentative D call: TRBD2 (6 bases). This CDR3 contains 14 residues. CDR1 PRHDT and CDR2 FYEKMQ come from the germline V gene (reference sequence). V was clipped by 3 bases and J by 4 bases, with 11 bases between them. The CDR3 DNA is TGTGCCAGCAGCTTGGGGAGGCCCCCAGATACGCAGTATTTT. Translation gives CASSLGRPPDTQYF.

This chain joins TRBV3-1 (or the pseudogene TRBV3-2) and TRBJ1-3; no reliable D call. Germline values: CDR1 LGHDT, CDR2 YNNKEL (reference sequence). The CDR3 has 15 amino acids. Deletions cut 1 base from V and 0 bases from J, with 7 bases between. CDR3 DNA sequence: TGTGCCAGCAGCCAAGGACTGGCCTCTGGAAACACCATATATTTT. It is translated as CASSQGLASGNTIYF.